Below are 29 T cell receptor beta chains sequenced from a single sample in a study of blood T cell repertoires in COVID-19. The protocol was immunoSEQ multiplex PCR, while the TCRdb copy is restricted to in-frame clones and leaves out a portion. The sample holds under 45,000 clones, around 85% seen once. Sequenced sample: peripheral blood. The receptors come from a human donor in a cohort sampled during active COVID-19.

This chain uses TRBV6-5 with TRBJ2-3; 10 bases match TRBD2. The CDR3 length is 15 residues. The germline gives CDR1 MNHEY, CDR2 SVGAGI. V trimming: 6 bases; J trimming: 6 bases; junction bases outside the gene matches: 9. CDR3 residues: CASSVLAGEFDTQYF. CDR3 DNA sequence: TGTGCCAGCAGCGTTCTAGCGGGGGAGTTCGATACGCAGTATTTT.

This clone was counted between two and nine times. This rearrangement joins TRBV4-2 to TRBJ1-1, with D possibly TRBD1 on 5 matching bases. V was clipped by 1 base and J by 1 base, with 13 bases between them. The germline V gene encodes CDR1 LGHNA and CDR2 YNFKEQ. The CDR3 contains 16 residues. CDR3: CASSQAVAQGNTEAFF. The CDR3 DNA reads TGTGCCAGCAGCCAAGCCGTCGCCCAGGGGAACACTGAAGCTTTCTTT.

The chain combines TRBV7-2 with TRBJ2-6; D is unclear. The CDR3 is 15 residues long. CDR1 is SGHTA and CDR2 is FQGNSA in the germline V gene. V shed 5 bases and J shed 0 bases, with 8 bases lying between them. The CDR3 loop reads CASSARISGANVLTF. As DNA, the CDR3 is TGTGCCAGCAGCGCCAGGATCTCTGGGGCCAACGTCCTGACTTTC.

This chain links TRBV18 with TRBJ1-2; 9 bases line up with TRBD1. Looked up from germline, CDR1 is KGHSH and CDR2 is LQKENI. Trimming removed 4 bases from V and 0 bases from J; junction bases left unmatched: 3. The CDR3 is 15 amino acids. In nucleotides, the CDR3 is TGTGCCAGCTCACAACGGGACAGGGCTAACTATGGCTACACCTTC. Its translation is CASSQRDRANYGYTF.

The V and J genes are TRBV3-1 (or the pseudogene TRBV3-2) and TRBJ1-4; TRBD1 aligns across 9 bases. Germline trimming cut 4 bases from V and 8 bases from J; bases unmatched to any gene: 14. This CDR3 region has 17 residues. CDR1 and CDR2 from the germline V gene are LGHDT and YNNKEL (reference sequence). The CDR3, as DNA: TGTGCCAGCAGCCTTACGCCTCACAGGGGGCGCCCCGAAAAACTGTTTTTT. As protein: CASSLTPHRGRPEKLFF.

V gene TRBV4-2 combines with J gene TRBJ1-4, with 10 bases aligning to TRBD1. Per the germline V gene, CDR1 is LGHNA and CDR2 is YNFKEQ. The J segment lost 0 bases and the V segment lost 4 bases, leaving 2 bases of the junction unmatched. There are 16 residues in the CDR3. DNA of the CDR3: TGTGCCAGCAGCCCGGGACAGGGGACAACTAATGAAAAACTGTTTTTT. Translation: CASSPGQGTTNEKLFF.

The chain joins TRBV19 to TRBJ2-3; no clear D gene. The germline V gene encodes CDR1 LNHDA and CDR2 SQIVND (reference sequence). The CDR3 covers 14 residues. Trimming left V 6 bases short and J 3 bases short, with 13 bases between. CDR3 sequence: CASRQAGSTDTQYF. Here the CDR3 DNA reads TGTGCCAGTAGGCAGGCAGGCAGTACAGATACGCAGTATTTT.

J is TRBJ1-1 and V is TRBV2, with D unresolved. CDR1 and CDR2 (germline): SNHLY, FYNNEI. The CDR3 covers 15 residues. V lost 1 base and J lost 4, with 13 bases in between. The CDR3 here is CASSEGRRRSTEAFF. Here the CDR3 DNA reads TGTGCCAGCAGTGAAGGGCGAAGGCGGAGCACTGAAGCTTTCTTT.

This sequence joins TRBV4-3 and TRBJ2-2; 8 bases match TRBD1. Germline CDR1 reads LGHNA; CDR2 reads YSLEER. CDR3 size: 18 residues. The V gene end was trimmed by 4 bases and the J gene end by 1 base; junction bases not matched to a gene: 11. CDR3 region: CASSPPSTGTGNTGELFF. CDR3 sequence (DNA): TGCGCCAGCAGCCCTCCTTCGACGGGGACAGGGAACACCGGGGAGCTGTTTTTT.

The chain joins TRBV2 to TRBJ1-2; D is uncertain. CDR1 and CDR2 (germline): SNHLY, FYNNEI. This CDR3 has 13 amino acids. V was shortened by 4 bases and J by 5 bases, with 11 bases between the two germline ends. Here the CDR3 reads CASSARPAYGYTF. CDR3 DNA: TGTGCCAGCAGTGCCAGGCCCGCATATGGCTACACCTTC.

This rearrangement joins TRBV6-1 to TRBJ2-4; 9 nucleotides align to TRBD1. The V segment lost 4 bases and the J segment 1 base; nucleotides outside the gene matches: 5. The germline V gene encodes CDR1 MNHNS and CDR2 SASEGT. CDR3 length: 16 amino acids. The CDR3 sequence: CASSAQTGGAKNIQYF. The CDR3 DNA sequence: TGTGCCAGCAGTGCACAGACAGGGGGGGCCAAAAACATTCAGTACTTC.

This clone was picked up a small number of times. CDR3 coding DNA: TGTGCCAGTAACCCCGGGGGGTATTCACCCCTCCACTTT. Its translation: CASNPGGYSPLHF. This chain connects TRBV19 to TRBJ1-6, with TRBD1 as a possible D gene (5 bases). This CDR3 region has 13 residues. Trimming removed 7 bases at V and 8 bases at J, with 12 bases between. Germline-derived CDR1 and CDR2 are LNHDA and SQIVND (reference sequence).

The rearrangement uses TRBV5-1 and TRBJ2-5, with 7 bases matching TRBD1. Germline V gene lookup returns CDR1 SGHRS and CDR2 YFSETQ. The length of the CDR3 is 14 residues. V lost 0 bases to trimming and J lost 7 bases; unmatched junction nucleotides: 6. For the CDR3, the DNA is TGCGCCAGCAGCTTGGAGGGGGCGGCCGTGACCCAGTACTTC. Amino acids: CASSLEGAAVTQYF.

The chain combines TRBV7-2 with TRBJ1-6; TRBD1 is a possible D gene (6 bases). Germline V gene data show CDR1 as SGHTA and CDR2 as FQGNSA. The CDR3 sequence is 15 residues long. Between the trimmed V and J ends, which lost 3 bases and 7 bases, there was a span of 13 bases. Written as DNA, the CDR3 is TGTGCCAGCAGCTTGGCGCCAGGGGAAAATTCACCCCTCCACTTT. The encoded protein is CASSLAPGENSPLHF.

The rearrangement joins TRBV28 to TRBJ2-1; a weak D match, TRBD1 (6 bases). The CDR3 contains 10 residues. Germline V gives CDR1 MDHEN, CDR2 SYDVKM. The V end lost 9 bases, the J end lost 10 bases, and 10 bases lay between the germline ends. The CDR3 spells CASGTREQFF. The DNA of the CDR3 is TGTGCCAGTGGGACACGGGAGCAGTTCTTC.

CDR3 sequence reads: CASLAGQGTYEQYF. In DNA, the CDR3 is TGTGCCAGCTTAGCAGGACAGGGGACCTACGAGCAGTACTTC. V and J are TRBV6-5 and TRBJ2-7, with 9 bases that match TRBD1. CDR1 is MNHEY, CDR2 SVGAGI, per germline. The J segment lost 2 bases and the V segment lost 8 bases, leaving 7 bases of the junction unmatched. This CDR3 has 14 residues.

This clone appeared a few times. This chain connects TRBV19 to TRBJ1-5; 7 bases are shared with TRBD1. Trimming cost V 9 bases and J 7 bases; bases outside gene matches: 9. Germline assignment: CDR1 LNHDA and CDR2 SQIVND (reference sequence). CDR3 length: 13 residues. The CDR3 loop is CASSQGVRQPQHF. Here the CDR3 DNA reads TGTGCCAGCTCCCAGGGGGTGCGGCAGCCCCAGCATTTT. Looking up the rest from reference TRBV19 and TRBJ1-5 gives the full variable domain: DGGITQSPKYLFRKEGQNVTLSCEQNLNHDAMYWYRQDPGQGLRLIYYSQIVNDFQKGDIAEGYSVSREKKESFPLTVTSAQKNPTAFYLCASSQGVRQPQHFGDGTRLSIL.

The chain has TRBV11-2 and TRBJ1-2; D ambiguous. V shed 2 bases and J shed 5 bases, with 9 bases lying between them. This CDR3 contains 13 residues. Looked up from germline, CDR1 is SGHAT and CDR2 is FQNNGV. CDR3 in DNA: TGTGCCAGCAGCTTAAGGGCGGGATATGGCTACACCTTC. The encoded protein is CASSLRAGYGYTF.

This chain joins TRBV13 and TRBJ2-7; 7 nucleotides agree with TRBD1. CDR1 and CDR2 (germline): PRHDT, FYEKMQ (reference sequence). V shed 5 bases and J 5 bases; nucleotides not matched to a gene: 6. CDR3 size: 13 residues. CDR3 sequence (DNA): TGTGCCAGCAGCCGTAACAGGGGCGACGAGCAGTACTTC. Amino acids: CASSRNRGDEQYF. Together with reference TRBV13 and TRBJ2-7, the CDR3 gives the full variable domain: AAGVIQSPRHLIKEKRETATLKCYPIPRHDTVYWYQQGPGQDPQFLISFYEKMQSDKGSIPDRFSAQQFSDYHSELNMSSLELGDSALYFCASSRNRGDEQYFGPGTRLTVT.

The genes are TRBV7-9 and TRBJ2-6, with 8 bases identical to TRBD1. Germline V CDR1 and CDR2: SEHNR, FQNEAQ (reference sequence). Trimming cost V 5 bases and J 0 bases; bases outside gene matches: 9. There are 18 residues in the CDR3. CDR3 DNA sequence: TGTGCCAGCAGCCACACCGGGACAGGTGGCTCTGGGGCCAACGTCCTGACTTTC. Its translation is CASSHTGTGGSGANVLTF.

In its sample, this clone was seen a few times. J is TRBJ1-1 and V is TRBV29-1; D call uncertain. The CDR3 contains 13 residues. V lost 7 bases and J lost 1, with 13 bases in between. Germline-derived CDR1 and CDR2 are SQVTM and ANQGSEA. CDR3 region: CSAPFSGNTEAFF. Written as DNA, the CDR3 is TGCAGCGCCCCTTTTTCGGGGAACACTGAAGCTTTCTTT.

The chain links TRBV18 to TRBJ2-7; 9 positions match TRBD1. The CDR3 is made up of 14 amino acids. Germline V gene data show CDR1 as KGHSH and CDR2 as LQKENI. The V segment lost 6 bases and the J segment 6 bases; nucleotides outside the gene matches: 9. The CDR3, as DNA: TGTGCCAGCTCTCGCCGGACAGGGGCGAGCGAGCAGTACTTC. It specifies CASSRRTGASEQYF.

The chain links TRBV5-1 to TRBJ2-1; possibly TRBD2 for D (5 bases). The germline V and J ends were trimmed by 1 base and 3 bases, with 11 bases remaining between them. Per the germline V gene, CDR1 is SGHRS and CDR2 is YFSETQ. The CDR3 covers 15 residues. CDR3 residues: CASSLTLEGYNEQFF. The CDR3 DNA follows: TGCGCCAGCAGCTTGACTCTCGAGGGCTACAATGAGCAGTTCTTC.

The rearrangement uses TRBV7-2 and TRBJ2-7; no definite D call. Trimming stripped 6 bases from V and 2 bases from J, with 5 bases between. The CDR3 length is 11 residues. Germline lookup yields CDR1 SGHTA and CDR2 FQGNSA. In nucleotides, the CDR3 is TGTGCCAGCAGGACTGCCTACGAGCAGTACTTC. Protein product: CASRTAYEQYF.

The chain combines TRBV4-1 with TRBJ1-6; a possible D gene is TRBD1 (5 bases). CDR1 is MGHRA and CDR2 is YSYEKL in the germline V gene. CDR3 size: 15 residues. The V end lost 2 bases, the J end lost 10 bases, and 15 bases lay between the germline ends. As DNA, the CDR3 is TGCGCCAGCAGCCAACCCCGGGACTTACGCTCACCCCTCCACTTT. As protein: CASSQPRDLRSPLHF.

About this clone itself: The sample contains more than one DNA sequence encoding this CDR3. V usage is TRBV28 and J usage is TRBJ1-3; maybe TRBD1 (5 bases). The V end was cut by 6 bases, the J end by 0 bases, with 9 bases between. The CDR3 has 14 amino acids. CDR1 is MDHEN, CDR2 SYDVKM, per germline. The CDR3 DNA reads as TGTGCCAGCAGCTCGGGGGGCTCTGGAAACACCATATATTTT. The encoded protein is CASSSGGSGNTIYF.

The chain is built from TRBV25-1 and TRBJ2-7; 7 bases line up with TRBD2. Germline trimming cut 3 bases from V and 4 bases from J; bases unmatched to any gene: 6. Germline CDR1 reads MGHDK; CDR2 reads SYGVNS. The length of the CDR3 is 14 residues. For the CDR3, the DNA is TGTGCCAGCAGTGATTTATCGGGGGGTTACGAGCAGTACTTC. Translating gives CASSDLSGGYEQYF.

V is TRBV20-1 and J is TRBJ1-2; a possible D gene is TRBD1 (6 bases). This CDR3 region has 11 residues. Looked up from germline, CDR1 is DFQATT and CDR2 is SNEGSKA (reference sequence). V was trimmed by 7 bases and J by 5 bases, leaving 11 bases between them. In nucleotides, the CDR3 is TGCAGTGTCGCGGACAGTTATGGCTACACCTTC. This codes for CSVADSYGYTF.

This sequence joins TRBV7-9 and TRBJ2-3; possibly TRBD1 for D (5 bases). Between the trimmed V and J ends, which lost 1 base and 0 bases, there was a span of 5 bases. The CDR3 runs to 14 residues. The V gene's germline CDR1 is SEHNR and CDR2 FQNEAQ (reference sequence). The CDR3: CASSLGQSTDTQYF. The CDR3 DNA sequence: TGTGCCAGCAGCTTAGGACAGAGCACAGATACGCAGTATTTT.